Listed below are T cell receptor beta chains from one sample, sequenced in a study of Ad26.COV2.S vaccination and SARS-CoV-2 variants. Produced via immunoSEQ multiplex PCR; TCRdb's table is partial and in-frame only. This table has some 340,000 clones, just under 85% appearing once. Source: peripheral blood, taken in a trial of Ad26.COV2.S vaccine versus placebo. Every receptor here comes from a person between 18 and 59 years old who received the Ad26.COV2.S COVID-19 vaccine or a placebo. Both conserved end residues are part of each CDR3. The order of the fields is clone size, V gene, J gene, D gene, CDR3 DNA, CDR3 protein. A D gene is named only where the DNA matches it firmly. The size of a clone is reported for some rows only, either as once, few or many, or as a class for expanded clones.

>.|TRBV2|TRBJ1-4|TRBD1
TGTGCCAGAGAGACAGGGGAGGACGATGAAAAACTGTTTTTT
CARETGEDDEKLFF
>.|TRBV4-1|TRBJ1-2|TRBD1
TGCGCCAGCAGCTTCCCAAGGGCAGGGGGCCCAGCTAACTATGGCTACACCTTC
CASSFPRAGGPANYGYTF
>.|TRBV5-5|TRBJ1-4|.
TGTGCCAGCAGTTTTCCAGGGAGGAATGAAAAACTGTTTTTT
CASSFPGRNEKLFF
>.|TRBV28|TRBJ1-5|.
TGTGCCAGCATCGCGCCGGGACGAACTAATCAGCCCCAGCATTTT
CASIAPGRTNQPQHF
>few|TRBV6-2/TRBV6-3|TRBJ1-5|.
TGTGCCAGCAGTCTAAATTTGGACAGACATAGCAATCAGCCCCAGCATTTT
CASSLNLDRHSNQPQHF
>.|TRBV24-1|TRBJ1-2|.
TGTGCCACCAGTGATTTCGGTCAGAACTATGGCTACACCTTC
CATSDFGQNYGYTF
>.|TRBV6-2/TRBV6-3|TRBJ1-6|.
TGTGCCAGCAGTTACTCAGGAGGGAGGAATTCACCCCTCCACTTT
CASSYSGGRNSPLHF
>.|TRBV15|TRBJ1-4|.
TGTGCCACCAGCAGAGATTATCGGGGGGACAAGGCTAATGAAAAACTGTTTTTT
CATSRDYRGDKANEKLFF
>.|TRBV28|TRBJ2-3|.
TGTGCCAGCAGTTTTTTAGGGGACCACACAGATACGCAGTATTTT
CASSFLGDHTDTQYF
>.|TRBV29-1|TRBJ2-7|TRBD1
TGCAGCGTTACAGGACAGGGCGTGACCTACGAGCAGTACTTC
CSVTGQGVTYEQYF
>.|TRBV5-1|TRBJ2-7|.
TGCGCCAGCAGCTTGGGTGCGCAGGGAAGCTACGAGCAGTACTTC
CASSLGAQGSYEQYF
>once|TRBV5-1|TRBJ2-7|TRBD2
TGCGCCAGCAGCCATGGGACTAGCGGGGGAACTCCCTACGAGCAGTACTTC
CASSHGTSGGTPYEQYF
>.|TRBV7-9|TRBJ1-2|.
TGTGCCAGCAGTCCAGGCAGCTTCTATGGCTACACCTTC
CASSPGSFYGYTF
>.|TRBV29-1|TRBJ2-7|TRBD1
TGCAGCGTTGAAGGGTGGACAGGGCCCAACGAGCAGTACTTC
CSVEGWTGPNEQYF
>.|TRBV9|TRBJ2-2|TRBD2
TGTGCCAGCAGCGCCGCAGAGCGGGGGGGCTTTACCGGGGAGCTGTTTTTT
CASSAAERGGFTGELFF
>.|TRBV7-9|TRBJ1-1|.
TGTGCCAGCAGCTTACTCGGGGGCACTGAAGCTTTCTTT
CASSLLGGTEAFF
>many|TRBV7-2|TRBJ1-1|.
TGTGCCAGCAGCCCCACCCAGCAGAACACTGAAGCTTTCTTT
CASSPTQQNTEAFF
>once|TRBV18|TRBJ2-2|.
TGTGCCAGCTCACCGGCGGGTACGGACGGGGAGCTGTTTTTT
CASSPAGTDGELFF
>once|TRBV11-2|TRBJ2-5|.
TGTGCCAGCAGCCGGATATACCAAGAGACCCAGTACTTC
CASSRIYQETQYF
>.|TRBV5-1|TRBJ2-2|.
TGCGCCACCCCGAAGTCAGGTGACACCGGGGAGCTGTTTTTT
CATPKSGDTGELFF
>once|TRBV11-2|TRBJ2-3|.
TGTGCCAGCAGCTTATTGGGACAAGCCACAGATACGCAGTATTTT
CASSLLGQATDTQYF
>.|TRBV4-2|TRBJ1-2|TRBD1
TGTGCCAGCAGCCAATGGACAGGGGTCGACGGGGGCTACACCTTC
CASSQWTGVDGGYTF
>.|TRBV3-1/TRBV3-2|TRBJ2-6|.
TGTGCCAGCAGTCCTACAGGACCCTTAATTTCTGGGGCCAACGTCCTGACTTTC
CASSPTGPLISGANVLTF
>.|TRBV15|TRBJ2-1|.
TGTGCCACCAGCAGGGCCCAGGGGAATGAGCAGTTCTTC
CATSRAQGNEQFF
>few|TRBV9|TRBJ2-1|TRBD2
TGTGCCAGCAGCGTACTGGAGGGACTAGCAAGCTCCTACAATGAGCAGTTCTTC
CASSVLEGLASSYNEQFF
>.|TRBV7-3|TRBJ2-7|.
TGTGCCAGCAGCTTAGATCATGGTTTCGAGCAGTACTTC
CASSLDHGFEQYF
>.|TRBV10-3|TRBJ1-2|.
TGTGCCATCAGTGAGTCGGTCCGGCAGAGCTACACCTTC
CAISESVRQSYTF
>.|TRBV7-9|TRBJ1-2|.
TGTGCCAGCAGCCGGAACCCAAACTATGGCTACACCTTC
CASSRNPNYGYTF
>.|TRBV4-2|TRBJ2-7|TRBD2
TGTGCCAGCAGCCAAGGACTAGCGGGGGCTTACATCTACGAGCAGTACTTC
CASSQGLAGAYIYEQYF
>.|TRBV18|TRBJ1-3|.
TGTGCCAGCTCCCCGAGGAGCTCTGGAAACACCATATATTTT
CASSPRSSGNTIYF
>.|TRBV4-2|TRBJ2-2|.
TGTGCCAGCAGCCAAGATGGGAGTCGGGTGTCCGGGGAGCTGTTTTTT
CASSQDGSRVSGELFF
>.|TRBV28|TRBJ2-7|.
TGTGCCAGCATCCAAGGGGGAACCGAGCAGTACTTC
CASIQGGTEQYF
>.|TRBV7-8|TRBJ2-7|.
TGTGCCAGCAGCCTGCGTACCGGGGACTACGAGCAGTACTTC
CASSLRTGDYEQYF
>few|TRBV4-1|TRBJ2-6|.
TGCGCCAGCAGCCAGGGGACAAATCCTTCTGGGGCCAACGTCCTGACTTTC
CASSQGTNPSGANVLTF
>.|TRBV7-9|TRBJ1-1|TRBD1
TGTGCCAGCAGCGCACAAACAGGGGTTCTAACTGAAGCTTTCTTT
CASSAQTGVLTEAFF
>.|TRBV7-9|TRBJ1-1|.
TGTGCCAGCTCCAGGGAGATGAACACTGAAGCTTTCTTT
CASSREMNTEAFF
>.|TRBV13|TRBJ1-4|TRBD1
TGTGCCAGCAGCTTTCGCCGGACAGGAGGTGAAAAACTGTTTTTT
CASSFRRTGGEKLFF
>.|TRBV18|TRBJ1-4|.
TGTGCCAGCTCGGGTGGGGAGGCTGAAAAACTGTTTTTT
CASSGGEAEKLFF
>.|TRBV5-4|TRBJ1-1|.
TGTGCCAGCAGCTTGACGTCAATGGATTTGTTGAACACTGAAGCTTTCTTT
CASSLTSMDLLNTEAFF
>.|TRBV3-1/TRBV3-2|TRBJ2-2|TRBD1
TGTGCCAGCAGCCCCTCCCAGGGGGCGGTCGGGGAGCTGTTTTTT
CASSPSQGAVGELFF
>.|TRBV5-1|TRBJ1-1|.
TGCGCCAGCAGCGATTGGAGGGGTTCGGACACTGAAGCTTTCTTT
CASSDWRGSDTEAFF
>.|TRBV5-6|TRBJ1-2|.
TGTGCCAGCAGCTTGGATAGGCAGGGGAGTGGCTACACCTTC
CASSLDRQGSGYTF
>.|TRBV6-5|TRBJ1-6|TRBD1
TGTGCCAGCAGGGGGGACAGGGCTGTGGGTTCACCCCTCCACTTT
CASRGDRAVGSPLHF
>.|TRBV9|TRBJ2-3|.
TGTGCCAGCACGAAGGGGCAGACTAGTCGGTCGACAGATACGCAGTATTTT
CASTKGQTSRSTDTQYF
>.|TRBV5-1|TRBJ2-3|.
TGCGCCAGCAGCTTGGAGGGGGCAGATACGCAGTATTTT
CASSLEGADTQYF
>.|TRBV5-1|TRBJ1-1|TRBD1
TGCGCCAGCAGCGCCCTGGGACAGAGGAACACTGAAGCTTTCTTT
CASSALGQRNTEAFF
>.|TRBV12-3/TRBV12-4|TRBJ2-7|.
TGTGCCAGCAGTTTGGAACTCGCCCGGGAGCAGTACTTC
CASSLELAREQYF
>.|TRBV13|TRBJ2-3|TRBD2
TGTGCCAGCAGCTTAGGCCTAGCGGGGGGGCTTAAAGATACGCAGTATTTT
CASSLGLAGGLKDTQYF
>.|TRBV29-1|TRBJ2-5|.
TGCAGCGTTGGCCGGGGGGCCGGACTTAAAGAGACCCAGTACTTC
CSVGRGAGLKETQYF